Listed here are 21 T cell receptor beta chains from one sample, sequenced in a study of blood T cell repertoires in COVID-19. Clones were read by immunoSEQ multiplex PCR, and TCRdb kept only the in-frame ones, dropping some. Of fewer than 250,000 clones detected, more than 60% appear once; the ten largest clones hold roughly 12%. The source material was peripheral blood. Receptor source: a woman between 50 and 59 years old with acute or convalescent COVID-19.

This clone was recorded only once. The chain's CDR3 is CASSLEQGAYEQYF. The CDR3 nucleotides are TGTGCCAGCAGCTTAGAACAGGGAGCCTACGAGCAGTACTTC. The gene calls are TRBV11-2 and TRBJ2-7; tentatively, D is TRBD1 (6 bases). Germline V lookup: CDR1 SGHAT, CDR2 FQNNGV. The CDR3 runs to 14 residues. The V end was cut by 0 bases, the J end by 2 bases, with 8 bases between.

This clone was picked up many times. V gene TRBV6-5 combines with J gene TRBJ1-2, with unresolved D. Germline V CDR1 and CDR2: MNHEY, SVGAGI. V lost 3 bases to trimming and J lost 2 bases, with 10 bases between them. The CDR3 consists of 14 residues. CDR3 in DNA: TGTGCCAGCAGTTATGTCGGCAGGAACTATGGCTACACCTTC. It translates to CASSYVGRNYGYTF.

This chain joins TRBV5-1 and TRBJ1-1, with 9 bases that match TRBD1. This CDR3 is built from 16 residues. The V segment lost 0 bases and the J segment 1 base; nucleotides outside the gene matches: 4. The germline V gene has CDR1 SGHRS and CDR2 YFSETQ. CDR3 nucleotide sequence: TGCGCCAGCAGCTTGGGGGCGACAGGGGGGAACACTGAAGCTTTCTTT. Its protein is CASSLGATGGNTEAFF.

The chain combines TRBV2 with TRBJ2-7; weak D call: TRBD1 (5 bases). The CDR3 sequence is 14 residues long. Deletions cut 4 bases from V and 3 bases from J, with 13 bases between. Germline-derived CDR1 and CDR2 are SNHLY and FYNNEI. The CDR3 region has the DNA TGTGCCAGCAGTGCGACAGTCCGCCGCTACGAGCAGTACTTC. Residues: CASSATVRRYEQYF.

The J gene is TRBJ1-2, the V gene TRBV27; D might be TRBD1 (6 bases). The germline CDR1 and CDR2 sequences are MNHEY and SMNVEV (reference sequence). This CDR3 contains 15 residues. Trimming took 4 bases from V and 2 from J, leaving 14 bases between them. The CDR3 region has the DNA TGTGCCAGCAGTTGGAACAGGGTCGCGAACTATGGCTACACCTTC. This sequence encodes CASSWNRVANYGYTF.

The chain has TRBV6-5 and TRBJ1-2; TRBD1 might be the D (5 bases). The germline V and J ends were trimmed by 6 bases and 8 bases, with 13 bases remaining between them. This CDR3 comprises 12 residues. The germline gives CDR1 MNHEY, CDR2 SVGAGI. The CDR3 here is CASRPGVVGYTF. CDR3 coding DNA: TGTGCCAGCAGGCCGGGGGTGGTGGGCTACACCTTC.

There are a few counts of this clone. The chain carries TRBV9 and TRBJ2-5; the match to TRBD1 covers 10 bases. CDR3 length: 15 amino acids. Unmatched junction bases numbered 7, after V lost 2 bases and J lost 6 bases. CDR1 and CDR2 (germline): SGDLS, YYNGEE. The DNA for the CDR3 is TGTGCCAGCAGCGTTCCCGGGACAGGGGCGAAGACCCAGTACTTC. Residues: CASSVPGTGAKTQYF.

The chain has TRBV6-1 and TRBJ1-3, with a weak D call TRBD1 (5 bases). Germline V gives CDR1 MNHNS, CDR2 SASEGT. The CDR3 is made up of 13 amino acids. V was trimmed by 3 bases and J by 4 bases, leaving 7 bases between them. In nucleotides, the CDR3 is TGTGCCAGCAGTGAGTGGACAGGAAACACCATATATTTT. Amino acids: CASSEWTGNTIYF.

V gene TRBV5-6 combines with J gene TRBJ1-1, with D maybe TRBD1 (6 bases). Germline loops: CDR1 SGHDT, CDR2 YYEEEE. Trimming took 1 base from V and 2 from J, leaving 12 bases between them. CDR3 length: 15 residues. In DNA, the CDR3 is TGTGCCAGCAGCTTGATTGGGACACATAACACTGAAGCTTTCTTT. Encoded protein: CASSLIGTHNTEAFF. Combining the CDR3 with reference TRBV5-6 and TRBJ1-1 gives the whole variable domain DAGVTQSPTHLIKTRGQQVTLRCSPKSGHDTVSWYQQALGQGPQFIFQYYEEEERQRGNFPDRFSGHQFPNYSSELNVNALLLGDSALYLCASSLIGTHNTEAFFGQGTRLTVV.

The CDR3, as DNA: TGTGCCAGCAGCTTGGAGCTAGCGGCCTACACAGATACGCAGTATTTT. Its protein is CASSLELAAYTDTQYF. The V call is TRBV5-6, the J call TRBJ2-3; 7 bases are a match to TRBD2. V was clipped by 0 bases and J by 2 bases; unmatched bases: 6. The CDR3 runs to 16 residues. CDR1 SGHDT and CDR2 YYEEEE come from the germline V gene.

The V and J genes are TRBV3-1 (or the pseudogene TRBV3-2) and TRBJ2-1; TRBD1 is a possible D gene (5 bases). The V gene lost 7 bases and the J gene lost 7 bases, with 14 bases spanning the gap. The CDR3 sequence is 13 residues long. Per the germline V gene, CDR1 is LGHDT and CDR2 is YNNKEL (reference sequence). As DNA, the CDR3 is TGTGCCAGCAATAGGGGTCGTGGGAATGAGCAGTTCTTC. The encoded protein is CASNRGRGNEQFF.

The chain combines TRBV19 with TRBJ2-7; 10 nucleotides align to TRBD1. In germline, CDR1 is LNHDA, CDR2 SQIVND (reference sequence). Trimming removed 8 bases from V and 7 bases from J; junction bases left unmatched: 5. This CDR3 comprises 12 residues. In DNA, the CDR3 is TGTGCCAGTCGACAGGGGGCTCGGGAGCAGTACTTC. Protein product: CASRQGAREQYF.

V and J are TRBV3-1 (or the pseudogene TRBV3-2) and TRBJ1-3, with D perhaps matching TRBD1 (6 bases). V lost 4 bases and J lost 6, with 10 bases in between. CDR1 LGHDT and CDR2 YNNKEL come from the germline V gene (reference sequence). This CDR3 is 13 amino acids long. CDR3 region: CASSLRTANTIYF. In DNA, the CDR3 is TGTGCCAGCAGCCTGCGGACAGCAAACACCATATATTTT.

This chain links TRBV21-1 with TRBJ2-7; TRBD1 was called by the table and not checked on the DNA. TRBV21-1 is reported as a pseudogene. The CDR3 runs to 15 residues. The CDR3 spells CASPARQGGPYEQYF. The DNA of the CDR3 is TGTGCCAGCCCCGCCCGACAGGGGGGGCCTTACGAGCAGTACTTC.

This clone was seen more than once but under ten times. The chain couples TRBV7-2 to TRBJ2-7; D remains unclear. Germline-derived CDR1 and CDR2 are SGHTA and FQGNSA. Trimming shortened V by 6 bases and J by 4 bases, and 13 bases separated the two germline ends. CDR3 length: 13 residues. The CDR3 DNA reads TGTGCCAGCAGTGATCCTTTACTTTACGAGCAGTACTTC. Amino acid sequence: CASSDPLLYEQYF.

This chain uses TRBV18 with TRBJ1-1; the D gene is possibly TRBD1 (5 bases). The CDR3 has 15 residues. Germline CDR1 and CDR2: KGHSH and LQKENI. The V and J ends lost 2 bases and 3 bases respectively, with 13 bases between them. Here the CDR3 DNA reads TGTGCCAGCTCACCAGGGGGGGGTGCGGACACTGAAGCTTTCTTT. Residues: CASSPGGGADTEAFF.

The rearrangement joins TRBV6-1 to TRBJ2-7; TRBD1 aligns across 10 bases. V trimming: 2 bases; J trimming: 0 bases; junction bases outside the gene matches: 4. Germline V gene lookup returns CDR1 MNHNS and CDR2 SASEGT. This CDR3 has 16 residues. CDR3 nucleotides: TGTGCCAGCAGTGAAAAGGGGACAGGGGTCTCCTACGAGCAGTACTTC. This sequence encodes CASSEKGTGVSYEQYF.

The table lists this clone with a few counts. The CDR3 nucleotides are TGTGCCAGCAGTTTACGGGACAGGAGGAACACCGGGGAGCTGTTTTTT. Translated, it gives CASSLRDRRNTGELFF. This chain uses TRBV28 with TRBJ2-2, with 8 bases lining up with TRBD1. After removal of 2 bases from V and 1 base from J, the junction contained 3 bases not matched to a gene. Germline V CDR1 and CDR2: MDHEN, SYDVKM. CDR3 length: 16 residues. The variable domain in full, completed from reference TRBV28 and TRBJ2-2, reads DVKVTQSSRYLVKRTGEKVFLECVQDMDHENMFWYRQDPGLGLRLIYFSYDVKMKEKGDIPEGYSVSREKKERFSLILESASTNQTSMYLCASSLRDRRNTGELFFGEGSRLTVL.

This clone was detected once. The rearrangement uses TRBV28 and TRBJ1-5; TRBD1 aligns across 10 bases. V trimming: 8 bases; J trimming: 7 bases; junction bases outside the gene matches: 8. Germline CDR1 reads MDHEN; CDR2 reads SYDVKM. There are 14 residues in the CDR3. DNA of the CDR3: TGTGCCAGCCTCCCCGGGGACAGGGGACAGCCCCAGCATTTT. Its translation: CASLPGDRGQPQHF.

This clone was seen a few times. The CDR3, as DNA: TGCGCCAGCAACCTACTAGCGAGTGCCACCGGGGAGCTGTTTTTT. Translated, it gives CASNLLASATGELFF. J is TRBJ2-2 and V is TRBV5-1; 7 bases align to TRBD2. Germline values: CDR1 SGHRS, CDR2 YFSETQ. This CDR3 contains 15 residues. Germline trimming cut 6 bases from V and 4 bases from J; bases unmatched to any gene: 9.

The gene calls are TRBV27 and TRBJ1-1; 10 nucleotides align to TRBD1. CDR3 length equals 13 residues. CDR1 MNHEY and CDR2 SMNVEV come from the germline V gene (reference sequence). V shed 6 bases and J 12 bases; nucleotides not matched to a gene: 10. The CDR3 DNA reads TGTGCCAGCAGACCTGACAGGGGGCGAGGTACTTTCTTT. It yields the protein CASRPDRGRGTFF.